This is a list of T cell receptor beta chains from one sample in a study of Ad26.COV2.S vaccination and SARS-CoV-2 variants. Only in-frame clones appear in the TCRdb table, and some are missing; sequencing was by immunoSEQ multiplex PCR. Here the sample spans approximately 360,000 clones, under 90% being singletons. The input for sequencing was peripheral blood, taken in a trial of Ad26.COV2.S vaccine versus placebo. These receptors were collected from a person between 18 and 65 years old who received the Ad26.COV2.S COVID-19 vaccine or a placebo. Both conserved end residues are part of each CDR3. The D gene is left open where the match is weak. Not all rows give a size; the values are once, few, many and, for expanded clones, a class.

D	V	J	size	DNA	CDR3
TRBD1	TRBV10-2	TRBJ2-2	NA	TGCGCCAGCAGTCGGGACAGCACCGGGGAGCTGTTTTTT	CASSRDSTGELFF
TRBD2	TRBV12-5	TRBJ2-1	NA	TGTGCTAGTGGTTTAGTAGCGGGAGAGGGTGGTGAGCAGTTCTTC	CASGLVAGEGGEQFF
TRBD2	TRBV29-1	TRBJ2-3	NA	TGCAGCGTTGAAGGTATTCGGGGGGGAGATACGCAGTATTTT	CSVEGIRGGDTQYF
NA	TRBV6-5	TRBJ2-3	NA	TGTGCCAGCAGTTACTCGGGGCGGGGTGATACGCAGTATTTT	CASSYSGRGDTQYF
NA	TRBV24-1	TRBJ1-2	NA	TGTGCCACCAGTGATTTTAAGAATAACTATGGCTACACCTTC	CATSDFKNNYGYTF
TRBD2	TRBV5-6	TRBJ2-7	NA	TGTGCCAGCAGCTTACGACTAGCGGGGTCTACTTACGAGCAGTACTTC	CASSLRLAGSTYEQYF
TRBD1	TRBV5-1	TRBJ2-7	NA	TGCGCCAGCACCCTATCCACCCAGGGGGTTAACTCCTACGAGCAGTACTTC	CASTLSTQGVNSYEQYF
TRBD1	TRBV3-1/TRBV3-2	TRBJ1-2	NA	TGTGCCAGCAGCCAATGGGGACAGGGGGTTAACTATGGCTACACCTTC	CASSQWGQGVNYGYTF
NA	TRBV5-1	TRBJ2-7	NA	TGCGCCAGCAGCAGGGACGGCCTGGGGCCCCTCGAGCAGTACTTC	CASSRDGLGPLEQYF
TRBD1	TRBV7-9	TRBJ2-2	NA	TGTGCCAGCAGCTCACAGGGGATCAGCGGGGAGCTGTTTTTT	CASSSQGISGELFF
NA	TRBV18	TRBJ2-6	NA	TGTGCCAGCTCCCCACAGGGGACTACTTCTGGGGCCAACGTCCTGACTTTC	CASSPQGTTSGANVLTF
TRBD2	TRBV5-6	TRBJ2-3	NA	TGTGCCAGCAGCTTGAGACTAGCGGGAGGGAGTACGCAGTATTTT	CASSLRLAGGSTQYF
NA	TRBV5-1	TRBJ1-1	NA	TGCGCCAGCAGTTCATTCAGGGGCACTGAAGCTTTCTTT	CASSSFRGTEAFF
NA	TRBV19	TRBJ2-1	NA	TGTGCCAGTAGTCCTACAGCAGGGAATGAGCAGTTCTTC	CASSPTAGNEQFF
NA	TRBV6-4	TRBJ1-5	NA	TGTGCCACCCACTCGGGCAGCTCCCCGTTATGGCCCCAGCATTTT	CATHSGSSPLWPQHF
NA	TRBV5-4	TRBJ1-2	NA	TGTGCCAGCAGCTCCTCGACAGGAGCTAACTATGGCTACACCTTC	CASSSSTGANYGYTF
NA	TRBV7-2	TRBJ1-1	NA	TGTGCCAGCAGCCCTAGGCAGGGGCGAACTGAAGCTTTCTTT	CASSPRQGRTEAFF
NA	TRBV3-1/TRBV3-2	TRBJ2-1	NA	TGTGCCAGCAGCCAAACTCCGAGGGGGGGTCACAATGAGCAGTTCTTC	CASSQTPRGGHNEQFF
NA	TRBV30	TRBJ2-7	NA	TGTGCCTGGAGTGTAGGGCGATCTCTGGGGATGAGCCCGGCCTACGAGCAGTACTTC	CAWSVGRSLGMSPAYEQYF
TRBD1	TRBV10-3	TRBJ1-1	few	TGTGCCATCAGTGGGTTACAGGGGACTGAAGCTTTCTTT	CAISGLQGTEAFF
NA	TRBV6-5	TRBJ1-4	NA	TGTGCCAGCTTATCTCCATTCGCAACTAATGAAAAACTGTTTTTT	CASLSPFATNEKLFF
NA	TRBV3-1/TRBV3-2	TRBJ1-4	once	TGTGCCAGCAGCCTCGGGGACCGAGCAACTAATGAAAAACTGTTTTTT	CASSLGDRATNEKLFF
TRBD1	TRBV7-2	TRBJ2-6	few	TGTGCCAGCAGCCCATCAGGGGGTAGTGGGGCCAACGTCCTGACTTTC	CASSPSGGSGANVLTF
TRBD1	TRBV3-1/TRBV3-2	TRBJ1-1	NA	TGTGCCAGCAGCCAACGAGGGGGCCACACTGAAGCTTTCTTT	CASSQRGGHTEAFF
TRBD1	TRBV6-2/TRBV6-3	TRBJ2-7	NA	TGTGCCAGCAGTTACGGCGACAGGGACTACGAGCAGTACTTC	CASSYGDRDYEQYF
NA	TRBV4-3	TRBJ2-6	NA	TGCGCCAGCAGCCCTGAGAGAGGCTCTGGGGCCAACGTCCTGACTTTC	CASSPERGSGANVLTF
NA	TRBV10-3	TRBJ2-7	few	TGTGCCATCAGTGAGTCGGGGGTGGGCGAGCAGTACTTC	CAISESGVGEQYF
NA	TRBV5-1	TRBJ1-2	NA	TGCGCCAGCAGCTCCAAAGCAGGGGTCTATGGCTACACCTTC	CASSSKAGVYGYTF
TRBD2	TRBV11-2	TRBJ2-3	NA	TGTGCCAGCCCCGGGGGAGGGCATCTCGGAGATACGCAGTATTTT	CASPGGGHLGDTQYF
NA	TRBV20-1	TRBJ2-1	NA	TGCAGTGCTAGTCCGACTATCTTTATCCGGAATGAGCAGTTCTTC	CSASPTIFIRNEQFF
NA	TRBV6-5	TRBJ1-1	NA	TGTGCCAGCCCAATGGGGGAGAACAAGAACACTGAAGCTTTCTTT	CASPMGENKNTEAFF
TRBD1	TRBV29-1	TRBJ2-5	NA	TGCAGCGTATACGGACAGGGGGAGACCCAGTACTTC	CSVYGQGETQYF
NA	TRBV5-1	TRBJ2-3	NA	TGCGCCAGCAGCTTCGACCTCAGAGTTCCCTCTAGCACAGATACGCAGTATTTT	CASSFDLRVPSSTDTQYF
NA	TRBV27	TRBJ2-2	NA	TGTGCCAGCGGGCCCCGCCGGGGACTCACCGGGGAGCTGTTTTTT	CASGPRRGLTGELFF
NA	TRBV5-1	TRBJ1-1	NA	TGCGCCAGCAGCTTGGGGTCTATGATTTCTGGAACCACTGAAGCTTTCTTT	CASSLGSMISGTTEAFF
NA	TRBV23-1	TRBJ2-2	few	TGCGCCAGCAGTCGAGGAGTGAGGTGGACCGGGGAGCTGTTTTTT	CASSRGVRWTGELFF
NA	TRBV12-3/TRBV12-4	TRBJ2-7	NA	TGTGCCAGCAGTGGACGTAGGGCCTACGAGCAGTACTTC	CASSGRRAYEQYF
TRBD2	TRBV7-2	TRBJ2-2	NA	TGTGCCAGCAGCGATCCGGGACTAGGCGTGGAGCTGTTTTTT	CASSDPGLGVELFF
NA	TRBV4-1	TRBJ2-7	once	TGCGCCAGCAGCCCCCTAGGTACGGAGAGACCTAACTACGAGCAGTACTTC	CASSPLGTERPNYEQYF
NA	TRBV6-5	TRBJ2-7	NA	TGTGCCAGCAGTTACTCAACCAGCTACGAGCAGTACTTC	CASSYSTSYEQYF
TRBD2	TRBV19	TRBJ2-7	once	TGTGCCAGTAGTTCCGGGACTAGCGTCTCCTACGAGCAGTACTTC	CASSSGTSVSYEQYF
NA	TRBV24-1	TRBJ2-5	NA	TGTGCCACCAGTGAACCAGGCGCGGGGAGGCAAGAGACCCAGTACTTC	CATSEPGAGRQETQYF
NA	TRBV5-1	TRBJ2-7	NA	TGCGCCAGCAGCGCCACGACAGGTCGAAGCTCCTACGAGCAGTACTTC	CASSATTGRSSYEQYF
NA	TRBV18	TRBJ1-1	few	TGTGCCAGCTCACCTTTTCTGAACACTGAAGCTTTCTTT	CASSPFLNTEAFF
NA	TRBV5-1	TRBJ2-3	few	TGCGCCAGCAGCCCTTTTCCTGGCACAGATACGCAGTATTTT	CASSPFPGTDTQYF
TRBD2	TRBV5-1	TRBJ2-5	NA	TGCGCCAGCAGTGCTAGCGGGAGAGGAGAGACCCAGTACTTC	CASSASGRGETQYF
TRBD2	TRBV11-3	TRBJ2-7	few	TGTGCCAGCAGCTTAACGGGGGGGAATGACGAGCAGTACTTC	CASSLTGGNDEQYF
NA	TRBV29-1	TRBJ2-7	NA	TGCAGCGTTGGGTCCTACGAGCAGTACTTC	CSVGSYEQYF
NA	TRBV11-2	TRBJ1-2	NA	TGTGCCAGCAGCGTAGGGTTGTCTCCCACCTTC	CASSVGLSPTF
NA	TRBV7-9	TRBJ1-4	NA	TGTGCCAGCAGCTTAGGTGGCAACCTGGGGGAAAAACTGTTTTTT	CASSLGGNLGEKLFF
TRBD1	TRBV12-5	TRBJ2-7	NA	TGTGCTAGTGGTTTGGTACGGGGACAGGGTGGGGCCTACGAGCAGTACTTC	CASGLVRGQGGAYEQYF
TRBD1	TRBV28	TRBJ1-5	once	TGTGCCAGCAGTCTACAGGGGCGCCAGCCCCAGCATTTT	CASSLQGRQPQHF
NA	TRBV7-7	TRBJ1-4	NA	TGTGCCAGCAGCCCGAATTCGGGGGCAACTAATGAAAAACTGTTTTTT	CASSPNSGATNEKLFF
TRBD1	TRBV5-1	TRBJ1-2	few	TGCGCCAGCAGCGCGGGACAGACCTTCAACTATGGCTACACCTTC	CASSAGQTFNYGYTF
NA	TRBV5-1	TRBJ2-4	NA	TGCGCCAGCAGCTTAGGGACTGCAGGGGACATTCAGTACTTC	CASSLGTAGDIQYF